One TCR beta chain is described in this entry. The antigen remains undetermined. The germline V gene has CDR1 SNHLY and CDR2 FYNNEI. Trimming removed 8 bases at V and 3 bases at J, with 8 bases between. This CDR3 is built from 11 residues. This entry comes from a study of chemoradiotherapy in HPV16-positive cancers. Study overall: Candidate HPV-specific T-cell clones and common TCR motifs came from functional assays in a couple of HPV16-positive patients.

Notes on the study in general: HPV-specific T cells were functionally defined from only a couple of HPV16-positive patients.

Repeated repertoire sampling spanned the course of chemoradiotherapy. TCRdb's table, derived via immunoSEQ multiplex PCR, lists solely in-frame clones and lacks some. Of roughly 500 clones in the sample, nearly 90% were seen once. Source: tumor tissue, taken from a patient who underwent chemoradiotherapy. The chain combines TRBV2 with TRBJ2-7, with unresolved D. This clonotype was sampled from a human donor with HPV-associated anogenital cancer. In nucleotides, the CDR3 is TGTGCCAGCTCGGTGTTCTACGAGCAGTACTTC. Amino acid sequence: CASSVFYEQYF.